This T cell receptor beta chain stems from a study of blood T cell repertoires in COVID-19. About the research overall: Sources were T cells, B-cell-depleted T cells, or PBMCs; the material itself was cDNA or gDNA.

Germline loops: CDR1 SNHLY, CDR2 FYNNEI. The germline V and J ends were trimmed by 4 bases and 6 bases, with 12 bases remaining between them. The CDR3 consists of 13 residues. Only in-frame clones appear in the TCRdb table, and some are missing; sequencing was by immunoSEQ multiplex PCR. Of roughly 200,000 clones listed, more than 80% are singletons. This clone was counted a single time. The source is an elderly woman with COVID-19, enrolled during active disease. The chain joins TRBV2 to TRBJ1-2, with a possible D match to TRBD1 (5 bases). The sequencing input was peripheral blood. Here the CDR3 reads CASSGGGLHGYTF. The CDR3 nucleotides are TGTGCCAGCAGTGGGGGGGGTCTACATGGCTACACCTTC.